This TCR beta chain was captured by sequencing in a study of post-analysis software for immune sequencing data. Study background: Relapsing-remitting, secondary progressive and progressive-relapsing multiple sclerosis were all included among the disease courses.

Prepared TCR beta cDNA libraries contained unique molecular identifiers. Each sample of roughly 0.9 to 10 million input T cells yielded around 500,000 cDNA molecules, so each molecule approximated one T cell. Each CDR3 protein gets one entry after TCRdb re-called the PCR reads with MiXCR. The data contain roughly 400,000 distinct CDR3 sequences, 30% to 40% of them seen just once; the ten biggest clones take up about 7.6%. V gave up 6 bases and J gave up 2 bases, with 11 bases separating them. The CDR3 sequence is 12 residues long. Per the germline V gene, CDR1 is DFQATT and CDR2 is SNEGSKA (reference sequence). Study-wide points: Higher frequency in patients than in controls was seen for roughly five TRBV segments, with TRBV5-6, TRBV5-1 and TRBV20-1 among them. A significant reduction in normalized Chao1 diversity was observed in multiple sclerosis patients versus controls.

This clonotype has only a few counts. The antigen is unknown. The receptor's source is a girl aged 2-10 years with multiple sclerosis. Material: blood. V usage is TRBV20-1 and J usage is TRBJ2-7, with D tentatively TRBD1 (7 bases). The CDR3 region is CSAGGQTYEQYF. CDR3 DNA sequence: TGCAGTGCCGGGGGACAGACCTACGAGCAGTACTTC.